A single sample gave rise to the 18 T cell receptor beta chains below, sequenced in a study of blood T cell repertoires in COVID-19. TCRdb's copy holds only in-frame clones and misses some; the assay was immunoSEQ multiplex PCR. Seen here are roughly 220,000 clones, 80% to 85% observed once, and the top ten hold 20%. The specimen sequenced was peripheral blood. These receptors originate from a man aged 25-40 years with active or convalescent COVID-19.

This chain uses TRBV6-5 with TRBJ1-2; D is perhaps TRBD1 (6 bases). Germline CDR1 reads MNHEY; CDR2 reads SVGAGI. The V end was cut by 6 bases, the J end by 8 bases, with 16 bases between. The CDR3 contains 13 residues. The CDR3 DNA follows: TGTGCCAGCAGACCGGACAGCCTCTACGGCTACACCTTC. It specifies CASRPDSLYGYTF.

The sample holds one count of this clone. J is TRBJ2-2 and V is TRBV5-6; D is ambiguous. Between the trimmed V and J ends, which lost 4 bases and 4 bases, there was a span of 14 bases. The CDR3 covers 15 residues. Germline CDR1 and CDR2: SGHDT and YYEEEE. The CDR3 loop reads CASSPVVQSTGELFF. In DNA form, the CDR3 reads TGTGCCAGCAGCCCAGTTGTCCAGTCCACCGGGGAGCTGTTTTTT.

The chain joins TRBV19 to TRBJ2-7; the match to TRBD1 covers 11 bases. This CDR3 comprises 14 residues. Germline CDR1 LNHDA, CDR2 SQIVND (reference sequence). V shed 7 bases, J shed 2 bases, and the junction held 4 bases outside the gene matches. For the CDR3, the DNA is TGTGCCAGTACTCGGGGACAGGGGGCCTACGAGCAGTACTTC. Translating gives CASTRGQGAYEQYF. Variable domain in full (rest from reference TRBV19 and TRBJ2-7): DGGITQSPKYLFRKEGQNVTLSCEQNLNHDAMYWYRQDPGQGLRLIYYSQIVNDFQKGDIAEGYSVSREKKESFPLTVTSAQKNPTAFYLCASTRGQGAYEQYFGPGTRLTVT.

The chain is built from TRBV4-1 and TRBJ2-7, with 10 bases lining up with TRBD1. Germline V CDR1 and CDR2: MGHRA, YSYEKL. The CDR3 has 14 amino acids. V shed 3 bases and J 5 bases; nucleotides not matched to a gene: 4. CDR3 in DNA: TGCGCCAGCAGCCAGGACAGGGGGTATAACGAGCAGTACTTC. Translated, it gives CASSQDRGYNEQYF.

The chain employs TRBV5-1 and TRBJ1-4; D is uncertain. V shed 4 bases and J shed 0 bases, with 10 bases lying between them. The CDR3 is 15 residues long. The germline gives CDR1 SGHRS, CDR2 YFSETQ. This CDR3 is CASSPNPATNEKLFF. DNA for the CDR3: TGCGCCAGCAGCCCAAACCCAGCAACTAATGAAAAACTGTTTTTT.

Here the CDR3 DNA reads TGTGCCAGCTCCCCATCCGTGAACACTGAAGCTTTCTTT. Its translation is CASSPSVNTEAFF. The rearrangement joins TRBV18 to TRBJ1-1; D uncertain. Germline CDR1 is KGHSH and CDR2 is LQKENI. V gave up 6 bases and J gave up 0 bases, with 8 bases separating them. The CDR3 runs 13 residues.

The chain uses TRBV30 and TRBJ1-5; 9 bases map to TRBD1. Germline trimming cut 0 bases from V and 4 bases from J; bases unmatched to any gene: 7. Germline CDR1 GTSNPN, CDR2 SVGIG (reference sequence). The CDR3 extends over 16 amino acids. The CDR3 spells CAWSVLGQGRNQPQHF. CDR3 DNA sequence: TGTGCCTGGAGTGTACTGGGACAGGGTCGGAATCAGCCCCAGCATTTT.

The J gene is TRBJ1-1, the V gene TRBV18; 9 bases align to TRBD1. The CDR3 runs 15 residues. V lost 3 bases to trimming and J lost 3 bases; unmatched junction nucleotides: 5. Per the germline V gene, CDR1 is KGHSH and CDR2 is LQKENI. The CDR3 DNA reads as TGTGCCAGCTCACCGGGACAGGGAGAGTACACTGAAGCTTTCTTT. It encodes CASSPGQGEYTEAFF.

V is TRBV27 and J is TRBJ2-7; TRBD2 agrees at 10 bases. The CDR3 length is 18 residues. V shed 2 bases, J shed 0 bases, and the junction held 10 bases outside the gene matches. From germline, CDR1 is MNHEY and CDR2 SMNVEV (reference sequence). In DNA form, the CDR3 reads TGTGCCAGCAGTTTAGCTAGCGGGAGTCTTTCGGGCTCCTACGAGCAGTACTTC. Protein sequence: CASSLASGSLSGSYEQYF.

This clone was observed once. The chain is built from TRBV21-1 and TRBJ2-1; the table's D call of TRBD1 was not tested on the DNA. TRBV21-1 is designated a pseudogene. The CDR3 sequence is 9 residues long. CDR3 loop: CHSYNEQFF. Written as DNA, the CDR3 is TGCCATTCCTACAATGAGCAGTTCTTC.

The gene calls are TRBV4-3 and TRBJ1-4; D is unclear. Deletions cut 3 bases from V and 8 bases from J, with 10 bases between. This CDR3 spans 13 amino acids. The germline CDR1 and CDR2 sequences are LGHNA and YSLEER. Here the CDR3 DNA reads TGCGCCAGCAGCCATGAACTAGGGGAAAAACTGTTTTTT. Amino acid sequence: CASSHELGEKLFF.

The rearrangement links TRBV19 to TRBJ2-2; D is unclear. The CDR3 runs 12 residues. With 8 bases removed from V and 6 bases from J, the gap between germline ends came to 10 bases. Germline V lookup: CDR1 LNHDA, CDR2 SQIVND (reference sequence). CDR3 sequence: CASSFRAGELFF. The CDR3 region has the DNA TGTGCCAGTTCTTTTCGGGCCGGGGAGCTGTTTTTT.

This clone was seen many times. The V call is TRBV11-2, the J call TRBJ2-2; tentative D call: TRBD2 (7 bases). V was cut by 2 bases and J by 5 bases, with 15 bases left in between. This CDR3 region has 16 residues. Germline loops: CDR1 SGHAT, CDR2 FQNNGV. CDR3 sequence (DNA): TGTGCCAGCAGCTTATCGGGGGGCGTCCGGACCGGGGAGCTGTTTTTT. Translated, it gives CASSLSGGVRTGELFF.

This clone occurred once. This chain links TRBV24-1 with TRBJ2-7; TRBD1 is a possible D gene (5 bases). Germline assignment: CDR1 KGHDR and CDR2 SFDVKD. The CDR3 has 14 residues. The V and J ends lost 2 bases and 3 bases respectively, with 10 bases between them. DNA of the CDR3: TGTGCCACCAGTGATTCGGGCAGGGTCTACGAGCAGTACTTC. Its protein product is CATSDSGRVYEQYF.

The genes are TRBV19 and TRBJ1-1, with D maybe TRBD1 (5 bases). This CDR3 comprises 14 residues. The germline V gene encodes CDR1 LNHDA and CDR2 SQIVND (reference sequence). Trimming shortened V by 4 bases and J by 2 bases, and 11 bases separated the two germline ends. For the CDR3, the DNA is TGTGCCAGTAGTACCCACAGGAGCAACACTGAAGCTTTCTTT. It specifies CASSTHRSNTEAFF.

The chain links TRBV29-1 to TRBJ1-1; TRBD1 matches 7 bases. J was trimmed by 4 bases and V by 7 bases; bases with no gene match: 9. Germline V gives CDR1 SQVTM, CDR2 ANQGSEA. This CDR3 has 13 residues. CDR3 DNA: TGCAGCGGCCGACAGGGCTTAGGCACTGAAGCTTTCTTT. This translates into CSGRQGLGTEAFF.

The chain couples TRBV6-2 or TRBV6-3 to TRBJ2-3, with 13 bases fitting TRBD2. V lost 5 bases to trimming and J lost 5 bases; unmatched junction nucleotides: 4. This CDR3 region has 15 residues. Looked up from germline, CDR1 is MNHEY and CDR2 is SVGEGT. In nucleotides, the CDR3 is TGTGCCAGCAGTCAAAGACTAGCGGGAGGAGATACGCAGTATTTT. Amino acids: CASSQRLAGGDTQYF.

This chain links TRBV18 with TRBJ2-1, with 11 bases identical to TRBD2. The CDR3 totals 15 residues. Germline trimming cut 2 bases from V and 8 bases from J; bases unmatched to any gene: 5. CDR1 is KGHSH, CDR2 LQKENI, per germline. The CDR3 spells CASSPTSGSPHEQFF. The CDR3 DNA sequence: TGTGCCAGCTCACCAACTAGCGGGAGTCCGCATGAGCAGTTCTTC. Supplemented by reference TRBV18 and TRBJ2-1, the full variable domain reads NAGVMQNPRHLVRRRGQEARLRCSPMKGHSHVYWYRQLPEEGLKFMVYLQKENIIDESGMPKERFSAEFPKEGPSILRIQQVVRGDSAAYFCASSPTSGSPHEQFFGPGTRLTVL.